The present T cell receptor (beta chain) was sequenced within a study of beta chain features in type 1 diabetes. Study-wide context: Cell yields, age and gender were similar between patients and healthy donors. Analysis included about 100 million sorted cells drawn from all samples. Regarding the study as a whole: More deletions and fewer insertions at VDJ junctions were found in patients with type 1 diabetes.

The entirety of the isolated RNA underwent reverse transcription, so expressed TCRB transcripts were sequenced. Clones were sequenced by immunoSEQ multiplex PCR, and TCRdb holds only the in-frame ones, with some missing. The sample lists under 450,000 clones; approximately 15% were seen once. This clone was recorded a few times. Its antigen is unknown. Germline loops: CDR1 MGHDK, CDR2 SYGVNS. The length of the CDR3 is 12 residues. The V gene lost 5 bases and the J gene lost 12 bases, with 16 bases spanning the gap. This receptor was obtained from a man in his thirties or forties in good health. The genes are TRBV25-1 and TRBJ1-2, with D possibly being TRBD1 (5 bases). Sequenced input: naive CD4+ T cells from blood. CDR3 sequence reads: CASSTAPGLHTF. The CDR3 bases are TGTGCCAGCAGTACTGCACCGGGACTCCACACCTTC.